Detailed here is one T cell receptor (beta chain). The data originate from a study of preoperative IRX-2 immunotherapy in early breast cancer. The repertoire was sequenced with immunoSEQ multiplex PCR; TCRdb's copy has only in-frame clones and lacks some. In the table there are about 43,000 clones, about 95% of which are singletons. The treatment denotes: preoperative locoregional IRX-2 cytokine immunotherapy. Patients received preoperative, locoregional IRX-2 cytokine immunotherapy in a phase Ib study. Trimming shortened V by 6 bases and J by 0 bases, and 11 bases separated the two germline ends. The CDR3 is made up of 14 amino acids. The germline gives CDR1 SGHTA, CDR2 FQGTGA.

The sequence derives from a human donor with breast cancer. The sequences come from tumor tissue, collected after IRX-2 immunotherapy. The chain uses TRBV7-3 and TRBJ2-5; D possibly corresponds to TRBD1 (6 bases). The CDR3 protein is CASRNRDNQETQYF. The CDR3 nucleotides read TGTGCCAGCAGGAACCGGGACAACCAAGAGACCCAGTACTTC.